This T cell receptor beta chain comes out of a study of cytotoxic CD8 clonotypes in ibrutinib-treated CLL. Sequenced by immunoSEQ multiplex PCR; TCRdb stores in-frame clones only, minus some. Of approximately 320,000 clones listed, 60% to 80% are singletons. The germline CDR1 and CDR2 sequences are LGHNT and FRNRAP. CDR3 size: 14 residues. The ends were cut back, 2 bases at V and 1 base at J, with 6 bases in the middle. The TCR beta libraries used approximately 2 micrograms of genomic DNA that came from cryopreserved PBMCs. The starting material was PBMCs, obtained after 36 months of ibrutinib treatment. The clonotype originates from a human donor with chronic lymphocytic leukemia. The chain carries TRBV12-5 and TRBJ2-1, with D unclear. DNA for the CDR3: TGTGCTAGTGGTTTGTTACTTTCCTACAATGAGCAGTTCTTC. Translating gives CASGLLLSYNEQFF.